Listed here is a single TCR beta chain. This record belongs to a study of blood T cell repertoires in COVID-19. Produced via immunoSEQ multiplex PCR; TCRdb's table is partial and in-frame only. The sample has approximately 170,000 clones, around 85% seen once. CDR3 length: 15 amino acids. V was trimmed by 5 bases and J by 7 bases, leaving 24 bases between them. Germline CDR1 and CDR2: SQVTM and ANQGSEA. The material sequenced was peripheral blood. The sequence came from a man aged 55 to 70 who had recovered from COVID-19. This chain links TRBV29-1 with TRBJ2-7; possibly TRBD1 for D (6 bases). The CDR3 region is CSVLGRWSRGGEQYF. For the CDR3, the DNA is TGCAGCGTTCTTGGTAGATGGTCCAGGGGCGGGGAGCAGTACTTC.